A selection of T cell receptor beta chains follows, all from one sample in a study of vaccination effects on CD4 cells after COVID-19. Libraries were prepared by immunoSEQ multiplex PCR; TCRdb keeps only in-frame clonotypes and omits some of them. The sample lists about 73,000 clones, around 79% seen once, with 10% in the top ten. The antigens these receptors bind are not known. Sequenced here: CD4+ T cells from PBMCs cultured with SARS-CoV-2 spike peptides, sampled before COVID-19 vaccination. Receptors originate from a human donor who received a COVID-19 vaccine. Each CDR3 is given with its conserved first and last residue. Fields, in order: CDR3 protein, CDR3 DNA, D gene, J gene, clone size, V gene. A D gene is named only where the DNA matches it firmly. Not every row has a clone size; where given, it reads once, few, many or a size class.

CDR3aa: CASSQENTGELFF
CDR3nt: TGTGCCAGCAGCCAAGAAAACACCGGGGAGCTGTTTTTT
d_gene: -
j_gene: TRBJ2-2
abundance: once
v_gene: TRBV3-1/TRBV3-2

CDR3aa: CSAKDRGEAFF
CDR3nt: TGCAGTGCTAAGGACAGGGGAGAAGCTTTCTTT
d_gene: TRBD1
j_gene: TRBJ1-1
abundance: -
v_gene: TRBV20-1

CDR3aa: CASSLALAGGELFF
CDR3nt: TGTGCCAGCAGCTTGGCCCTAGCGGGCGGGGAGCTGTTTTTT
d_gene: TRBD2
j_gene: TRBJ2-2
abundance: -
v_gene: TRBV5-5

CDR3aa: CASSLVGLSNQPQHF
CDR3nt: TGTGCCAGCAGCTTAGTCGGCCTTAGCAATCAGCCCCAGCATTTT
d_gene: -
j_gene: TRBJ1-5
abundance: -
v_gene: TRBV7-9

CDR3aa: CASSTLGQGRTEAFF
CDR3nt: TGTGCCAGCAGCACCCTGGGACAGGGTAGGACTGAAGCTTTCTTT
d_gene: TRBD1
j_gene: TRBJ1-1
abundance: -
v_gene: TRBV7-9

CDR3aa: CASSRGGITEAFF
CDR3nt: TGTGCCAGCAGCCGGGGGGGGATCACTGAAGCTTTCTTT
d_gene: -
j_gene: TRBJ1-1
abundance: -
v_gene: TRBV6-5

CDR3aa: CASSLGTTQSTEAFF
CDR3nt: TGCGCCAGCAGCTTGGGCACAACGCAAAGCACTGAAGCTTTCTTT
d_gene: -
j_gene: TRBJ1-1
abundance: -
v_gene: TRBV5-1

CDR3aa: CASSMNEGAKLFF
CDR3nt: TGTGCCAGTAGTATGAATGAGGGGGCAAAACTGTTTTTT
d_gene: TRBD1
j_gene: TRBJ1-4
abundance: -
v_gene: TRBV19

CDR3aa: CASSLTDRGGNQPQHF
CDR3nt: TGTGCCAGTAGTCTTACCGACAGGGGCGGAAATCAGCCCCAGCATTTT
d_gene: TRBD1
j_gene: TRBJ1-5
abundance: -
v_gene: TRBV19

CDR3aa: CASSELAGMSYTF
CDR3nt: TGTGCCAGCAGTGAACTCGCAGGAATGAGCTACACCTTC
d_gene: -
j_gene: TRBJ1-2
abundance: -
v_gene: TRBV25-1

CDR3aa: CSVSLFRTGNTEAFF
CDR3nt: TGCAGCGTCTCGCTTTTTAGGACAGGGAACACTGAAGCTTTCTTT
d_gene: TRBD1
j_gene: TRBJ1-1
abundance: -
v_gene: TRBV29-1

CDR3aa: CASSLGLAGGPQYF
CDR3nt: TGCGCCAGCAGCTTGGGACTAGCGGGGGGGCCCCAGTACTTC
d_gene: TRBD2
j_gene: TRBJ2-5
abundance: once
v_gene: TRBV5-1

CDR3aa: CASSLEGSSGANVLTF
CDR3nt: TGTGCCAGCAGCTTGGAGGGTTCCTCTGGGGCCAACGTCCTGACTTTC
d_gene: -
j_gene: TRBJ2-6
abundance: -
v_gene: TRBV5-8

CDR3aa: CASSAGTVQETQYF
CDR3nt: TGTGCCAGCAGCGCCGGGACAGTTCAAGAGACCCAGTACTTC
d_gene: TRBD1
j_gene: TRBJ2-5
abundance: -
v_gene: TRBV6-2/TRBV6-3

CDR3aa: CASSGTGGTEAFF
CDR3nt: TGTGCCAGCAGCGGTACAGGAGGCACTGAAGCTTTCTTT
d_gene: -
j_gene: TRBJ1-1
abundance: -
v_gene: TRBV12-3/TRBV12-4

CDR3aa: CAISDPRNRDVGQGGGYTF
CDR3nt: TGTGCCATCAGTGACCCCAGGAACAGGGACGTCGGTCAGGGAGGTGGCTACACCTTC
d_gene: -
j_gene: TRBJ1-2
abundance: -
v_gene: TRBV10-3

CDR3aa: CASSIDIGGRQETQYF
CDR3nt: TGTGCCAGTAGTATAGATATAGGGGGCAGGCAAGAGACCCAGTACTTC
d_gene: TRBD1
j_gene: TRBJ2-5
abundance: -
v_gene: TRBV19

CDR3aa: CASSLFSQAAGELFF
CDR3nt: TGCGCCAGCAGCTTGTTTTCACAGGCCGCCGGGGAGCTGTTTTTT
d_gene: -
j_gene: TRBJ2-2
abundance: -
v_gene: TRBV5-1

CDR3aa: CASSPPGIRETQYF
CDR3nt: TGTGCCAGCTCACCACCGGGAATAAGAGAGACCCAGTACTTC
d_gene: -
j_gene: TRBJ2-5
abundance: -
v_gene: TRBV18

CDR3aa: CASSEMTARDGYTF
CDR3nt: TGTGCCAGCAGTGAAATGACAGCGAGGGATGGCTACACCTTC
d_gene: -
j_gene: TRBJ1-2
abundance: -
v_gene: TRBV2

CDR3aa: CASRWRDGETQYF
CDR3nt: TGTGCCAGCAGGTGGAGGGATGGGGAGACCCAGTACTTC
d_gene: -
j_gene: TRBJ2-5
abundance: few
v_gene: TRBV5-6

CDR3aa: CASSNGLAGGTGELFF
CDR3nt: TGTGCCAGCAGCAATGGACTAGCGGGGGGGACCGGGGAGCTGTTTTTT
d_gene: TRBD2
j_gene: TRBJ2-2
abundance: -
v_gene: TRBV5-4

CDR3aa: CASSLFSLAGDNTGELFF
CDR3nt: TGTGCCAGCAGCTTATTCTCGCTAGCGGGGGACAATACCGGGGAGCTGTTTTTT
d_gene: TRBD2
j_gene: TRBJ2-2
abundance: -
v_gene: TRBV7-2

CDR3aa: CASSQDRGTSYTF
CDR3nt: TGCGCCAGCAGCCAAGACAGGGGGACCAGCTACACCTTC
d_gene: TRBD1
j_gene: TRBJ1-2
abundance: -
v_gene: TRBV4-1

CDR3aa: CASSYSSSGYEKLFF
CDR3nt: TGTGCCAGCAGTTACTCGTCATCGGGTTATGAAAAACTGTTTTTT
d_gene: -
j_gene: TRBJ1-4
abundance: -
v_gene: TRBV6-5

CDR3aa: CASSPGLAGGQETQYF
CDR3nt: TGTGCCAGCAGCCCAGGACTAGCGGGGGGGCAAGAGACCCAGTACTTC
d_gene: TRBD2
j_gene: TRBJ2-5
abundance: -
v_gene: TRBV5-6

CDR3aa: CASSGQGGIAKNIQYF
CDR3nt: TGTGCCAGCAGCGGACAGGGTGGGATAGCCAAAAACATTCAGTACTTC
d_gene: TRBD1
j_gene: TRBJ2-4
abundance: -
v_gene: TRBV28